The 14 T cell receptor beta chains below all came from one sample that was sequenced in a study of T cells in Graves' hyperthyroidism and ophthalmopathy. RNA transcripts served as the template for amplifying TCR beta CDR3 regions. HTBI primers drove first-round RT-PCR of the TCR CDR3. TCRdb independently ran MiXCR on the multiplex PCR reads; one entry per CDR3 protein. The table has over 250,000 distinct CDR3 sequences, 12% to 15% seen once. The sample consisted of blood. These receptors were taken from a woman between 40 and 55 years old with Graves' ophthalmopathy.

This clonotype has at least ten counts. V gene TRBV10-3 combines with J gene TRBJ1-2; D unclear. The CDR3 consists of 14 residues. Trimming stripped 6 bases from V and 8 bases from J, with 19 bases between. Germline V gene data show CDR1 as ENHRY and CDR2 as SYGVKD. The CDR3 region is CAIRALDASGGYTF. The CDR3 DNA is TGTGCCATCAGAGCTTTGGACGCAAGCGGGGGCTACACCTTC.

This clonotype has ten or more counts. V gene TRBV3-1 combines with J gene TRBJ2-7, with TRBD2 identical over 9 bases. The trim removed 4 bases at V and 7 bases at J, leaving 8 bases unmatched. CDR1 and CDR2 from the germline V gene are LGHDT and YNNKEL (reference sequence). This CDR3 region has 14 residues. Here the CDR3 DNA reads TGTGCCAGCAGCCTTCTAGCGGGATCCCAGGAGCAGTACTTC. This translates into CASSLLAGSQEQYF.

The sample holds many counts of this clonotype. CDR3 bases: TGTGCCAGCAGCCTCCTAGGATTACGGGCTTTCTTT. Protein sequence: CASSLLGLRAFF. V usage is TRBV11-3 and J usage is TRBJ1-1; D gene uncertain. Trimming removed 5 bases from V and 11 bases from J, with 15 bases in between. CDR3 length: 12 amino acids. The V gene's germline CDR1 is SGHNT and CDR2 YENEEA.

A note on this clonotype: A read error may explain this, as a much larger clone is one base away. The chain uses TRBV20-1 and TRBJ2-5; TRBD2 aligns across 8 bases. Germline V gives CDR1 DFQATT, CDR2 SNEGSKA (reference sequence). This CDR3 has 15 amino acids. The CDR3 nucleotides are TGCGGTGCCGGGGGAGGGATTAGCGGGAAAGAGACCCAGTACTTC. Protein sequence: CGAGGGISGKETQYF.

The rearrangement uses TRBV27 and TRBJ2-7, with TRBD2 matching 11 bases. Per the germline V gene, CDR1 is MNHEY and CDR2 is SMNVEV (reference sequence). The CDR3 runs to 16 residues. The V gene end was trimmed by 4 bases and the J gene end by 1 base; junction bases not matched to a gene: 6. CDR3: CASSSFLAGGSYEQYF. As DNA, the CDR3 is TGTGCCAGCAGTTCGTTTCTAGCGGGAGGATCCTACGAGCAGTACTTC.

This clonotype has a handful of counts. An end of the junction does not agree with germline; a read error may underlie this. The rearrangement joins TRBV20-1 to TRBJ2-2; D might be TRBD1 or TRBD2, each matching 5 bases. The CDR3 has 15 residues. Germline V gene data show CDR1 as DFQATT and CDR2 as SNEGSKA (reference sequence). Written as DNA, the CDR3 is TGCAGTGCTACTTCCGGGACGACGAAAACCGGGGAGCTGTTTTTT. It codes for CSATSGTTKTGELFF.

The genes are TRBV4-2 and TRBJ2-1; TRBD1 matches 9 bases. V gave up 4 bases and J gave up 6 bases; unmatched junction bases: 10. The CDR3 spans 16 residues. CDR1 and CDR2 (germline): LGHNA, YNFKEQ. The CDR3 DNA sequence: TGTGCCAGCAGCCCTCAGGGGACAGGGCTACGCAATGAGCAGTTCTTC. Translation: CASSPQGTGLRNEQFF.

This clonotype showed up just a few times. V and J are TRBV20-1 and TRBJ2-7; 10 nucleotides match TRBD2. Trimming cost V 0 bases and J 3 bases; bases outside gene matches: 5. The CDR3 runs 15 residues. Per the germline V gene, CDR1 is DFQATT and CDR2 is SNEGSKA (reference sequence). This CDR3 reads CSARDYLAGVYEQYF. CDR3 in DNA: TGCAGTGCTAGAGATTACCTAGCGGGAGTCTACGAGCAGTACTTC.

This clonotype was seen only a few times. J is TRBJ1-4 and V is TRBV12-3 or TRBV12-4; D may be TRBD1 (5 bases). This CDR3 region has 16 residues. Deletions cut 5 bases from V and 1 base from J, with 14 bases between. The CDR3, as DNA: TGTGCCAGCAGTCAGGGAAAGCGGGGAACTAATGAAAAACTGTTTTTT. This sequence encodes CASSQGKRGTNEKLFF.

The sample holds a few counts of this clonotype. V and J are TRBV28 and TRBJ2-3; 8 nucleotides line up with TRBD1. The CDR3 contains 18 residues. V lost 2 bases and J lost 6; bases outside the gene matches: 16. Germline loops: CDR1 MDHEN, CDR2 SYDVKM. The DNA for the CDR3 is TGTGCCAGCAGTTTACGACCGGACAGGGAGCCTTTCCTTGATACGCAGTATTTT. This encodes CASSLRPDREPFLDTQYF. The full variable domain, in which reference TRBV28 and TRBJ2-3 provide the parts outside the CDR3, is DVKVTQSSRYLVKRTGEKVFLECVQDMDHENMFWYRQDPGLGLRLIYFSYDVKMKEKGDIPEGYSVSREKKERFSLILESASTNQTSMYLCASSLRPDREPFLDTQYFGPGTRLTVL.

This clonotype was observed at least ten times. The V and J genes are TRBV6-1 and TRBJ1-2, with a possible D match to TRBD1 (5 bases). The CDR3 runs to 12 residues. Germline loops: CDR1 MNHNS, CDR2 SASEGT. Trimming pared 5 bases from V and 4 bases from J, leaving 8 bases between. CDR3 coding DNA: TGTGCCAGCAGTTTCGACAGCTATGGCTACACCTTC. Translated, it gives CASSFDSYGYTF.

In its sample, this clonotype was seen many times. The rearrangement uses TRBV28 and TRBJ1-1; D is possibly TRBD1 (5 bases). The CDR3 consists of 15 residues. Trimming removed 5 bases at V and 6 bases at J, with 19 bases between. In germline, CDR1 is MDHEN, CDR2 SYDVKM. As DNA, the CDR3 is TGTGCCAGCAGTGGGGTTTTGGGACTTGCGGCTGAAGCTTTCTTT. Its translation is CASSGVLGLAAEAFF.

The sample holds many counts of this clonotype. The chain joins TRBV12-3 or TRBV12-4 to TRBJ2-6; possibly TRBD1 for D (6 bases). V lost 6 bases, J lost 2 bases, and 14 bases lay in between. The CDR3 covers 16 residues. CDR3 coding DNA: TGTGCCAGCAGCTTCACACAGGGTGCTGGGGCCAACGTCCTGACTTTC. The encoded protein is CASSFTQGAGANVLTF.

In its sample, this clonotype was seen many times. The CDR3 spells CASTPLSSYEQYF. The CDR3 DNA is TGTGCCAGCACCCCTCTTAGCTCCTACGAGCAGTACTTC. This sequence joins TRBV7-2 and TRBJ2-7; D call uncertain. This CDR3 is 13 amino acids long. Germline V gives CDR1 SGHTA, CDR2 FQGNSA. The ends were cut back, 7 bases at V and 0 bases at J, with 10 bases in the middle. The entire variable domain, with the rest obtained from reference TRBV7-2 and TRBJ2-7, is as follows: GAGVSQSPSNKVTEKGKDVELRCDPISGHTALYWYRQSLGQGLEFLIYFQGNSAPDKSGLPSDRFSAERTGGSVSTLTIQRTQQEDSAVYLCASTPLSSYEQYFGPGTRLTVT.